This T cell receptor beta chain comes out of a study of blood T cells in healthy people across ages. Study background: Every two T cells gave about one barcoded beta molecule via template switching. The study, taken as a whole, reports: TCR beta diversity correlated strongly with naive T cell percentage.

This clonotype showed up many times. What it binds is not known. Sample-barcoded 5' priming and a J-beta primer mix drove a second PCR of roughly 6 to 12 cycles. A single record per CDR3 protein comes from TCRdb applying MiXCR to the 5' RACE reads. The table records roughly 700,000 distinct CDR3 sequences, approximately 30% of them present only once. The CDR3 is made up of 17 amino acids. V lost 5 bases, J lost 1 base, and 19 bases lay in between. CDR1 MNHEY and CDR2 SMNVEV come from the germline V gene (reference sequence). Sequenced sample: blood. The chain has TRBV27 and TRBJ2-3, with D unresolved. The clonotype comes from a woman older than 75 in good health. Here the CDR3 reads CASSGITTLAGTDTQYF. CDR3 DNA sequence: TGTGCCAGCAGTGGAATCACAACATTAGCTGGCACAGATACGCAGTATTTT.